This TCR beta chain comes out of a study of radiation and T cells in renal cell carcinoma (dated by TCRdb to 2020 to 2021). Study-level background: In total, 50 to 55 samples underwent TCR beta sequencing: approximately 26 tumors plus 27 peripheral blood samples. Across all 53 samples, around 4,000,000 unique CDR3 nucleotide sequences encoding over 2.5 million unique CDR3 amino acid sequences were identified. Beyond this particular receptor, the publication reports: Because the trial had a single-armed design, the trial could not examine how radiation dose or scheduling affected the TCR repertoire. An increase in top tumor clonotypes in blood was observed from baseline to 2 weeks post-radiation, followed by contraction by 4 weeks, which was taken to suggest transient expansion of tumor-resident clones. Because only small tumor regions of roughly 1 g were available, intratumoral heterogeneity was not captured. Compared with controls, irradiated tumors had higher TCR clonality, as the top 100 clonotypes made up an average of about 50% of the repertoire, versus roughly 40% in nephrectomy-only tumors. Irradiated tumors contained more dominant CDR3 motifs, and these motifs occupied a larger share of the repertoire than in control tumors. Because pretreatment tumor biopsies were not available, the baseline intratumoral presence of clonotypes could not be determined.

As regards this clone: No cognate antigen has been identified for it. Base qualities are not recorded, but no much larger clone differs from it by a single base.

The immunoSEQ kit was used, according to the manufacturer's recommendations, to generate TCR beta libraries from genomic DNA. For library preparation, a first multiplex PCR was performed with proprietary primers, followed by a second PCR in which unique barcodes were added, and bead cleanups were performed after each round. A positive control reaction and a negative control reaction, both provided in the kit, were run with every batch of samples. The final libraries were assessed on an Agilent 4200 TapeStation D1000 ScreenTape, pooled by volume, and quantified by qPCR. Sequencing was performed on an Illumina NextSeq500 with a MidOutput 150-cycle cartridge, and 156 Read1 and 15 Index1 cycles were run with kit custom primers. The pooled library was loaded at 1.0 pM, and about 20% PhiX control was spiked in. In the source study's methods: Vendor-processed data were analyzed in R, and a clonotype was defined as all T cells sharing the same CDR3 nucleotide sequence. For clone abundance analyses, frequencies were normalized to the 10,000 most abundant clones in each sample. Before analysis, public T cell clones were removed, and these numbered fewer than six per sample on average. Dominant motif analysis used ImmunoMap with the PAM10 matrix, gap penalty 30 and homology threshold 0.3; motifs with cumulative frequency at least 0.01 counted as dominant. Tumor-enriched clonotypes and baseline blood-enriched clonotypes were defined as those with an abundance difference of at least 32-fold between compartments. Similarity between tumor and blood repertoires was quantified using the Baroni-Urbani and Buser coefficient, and groups were compared with two-tailed Wilcoxon tests in R. What TCRdb holds here is the immuneACCESS table cut down to in-frame rearrangements. Part of the clones is not present; checked against another copy, under half of the missing clones reflect an unresolved V gene, and the others are unexplained. V, J and clone size reflect that table, while D and trimming were determined from the DNA. Within this sample are 15,000 to 20,000 clones, with 50% to 75% of them counted one time only. Of the sample, 25% to 30% falls within the top ten clones.

CDR1 and CDR2, per the germline V gene, are SNHLY and FYNNEI. V lost 1 base and J lost 6 bases; the stretch between them is 10 bases long. From the cysteine through the phenylalanine, the CDR3 covers 14 amino acids. Only CDR3 DNA is held: 42 bases, read in frame from base 1. Taken with the paper, the label for time point translates to: tumor resected at nephrectomy. In light of the paper, this sample's treatment or condition label describes: 15 Gy SBRT to primary tumor, nephrectomy 4 weeks later. Samples were obtained from a clinical trial, in which 15 Gy stereotactic body radiation therapy was delivered to primary renal cell carcinomas and nephrectomy was performed 4 weeks later. Every patient's renal cell carcinoma showed clear cell pathology. The tumors were dissociated mechanically, digested with collagenase/hyaluronidase at 37 degrees C, processed in gentleMACS C tubes, and kept in liquid nitrogen. The QIAamp DNA Blood Mini Kit (Qiagen) was used to prepare genomic DNA for TCR sequencing. The analyses included only samples that passed all quality control checks.

The input for sequencing was tumor tissue, taken from a patient whose treatment included radiotherapy and nephrectomy. Here the chain combines TRBV2 and TRBJ1-5; a tentative D call is TRBD1 (5 bases match). This sequence originates from a woman in her seventies with renal cell carcinoma. CDR3 reads: CASSEGAGGQPQHF. The base sequence is TGTGCCAGCAGTGAAGGGGCCGGGGGTCAGCCCCAGCATTTT. Where the CDR3 stops, the reference TRBV2 and TRBJ1-5 genes take over; the full variable domain is EPEVTQTPSHQVTQMGQEVILRCVPISNHLYFYWYRQILGQKVEFLVSFYNNEISEKSEIFDDQFSVERPDGSNFTLKIRSTKLEDSAMYFCASSEGAGGQPQHFGDGTRLSIL.